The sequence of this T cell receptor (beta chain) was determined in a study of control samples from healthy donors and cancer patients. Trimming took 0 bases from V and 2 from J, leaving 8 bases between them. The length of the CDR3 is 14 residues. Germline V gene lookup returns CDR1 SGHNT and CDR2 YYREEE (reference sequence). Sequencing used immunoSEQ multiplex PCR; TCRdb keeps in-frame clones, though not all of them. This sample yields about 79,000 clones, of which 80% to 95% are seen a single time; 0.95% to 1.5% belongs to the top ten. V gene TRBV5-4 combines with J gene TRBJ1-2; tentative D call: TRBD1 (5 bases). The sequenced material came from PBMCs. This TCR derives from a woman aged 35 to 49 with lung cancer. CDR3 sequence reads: CASSLAGDNYGYTF. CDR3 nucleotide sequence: TGTGCCAGCAGCTTGGCCGGGGACAACTATGGCTACACCTTC. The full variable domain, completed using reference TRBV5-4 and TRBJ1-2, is ETGVTQSPTHLIKTRGQQVTLRCSSQSGHNTVSWYQQALGQGPQFIFQYYREEENGRGNFPPRFSGLQFPNYSSELNVNALELDDSALYLCASSLAGDNYGYTFGSGTRLTVV.